This TCR beta chain was retrieved from a study of response to subunit inactivated influenza vaccine. The CDR3 is 15 amino acids. V was clipped by 7 bases and J by 5 bases, with 18 bases between them. Study-level findings and limits: The authors put forward the suggestion that each seasonal influenza vaccination may bring in only a limited number of new T cells.

A word on this clonotype: Antigen specificity is unknown.

TCRdb itself ran the RT-PCR reads through MiXCR, one entry per CDR3 protein. The table has 450,000 to 700,000 distinct CDR3 sequences, around 15% seen once; the top ten hold over 8.5%. The source was PBMCs from blood, collected about 13 days after vaccination. The receptor's source is a man aged 45-65 years who received an inactivated influenza vaccine. The genes are TRBV12-3 or TRBV12-4 and TRBJ2-1, with D possibly being TRBD2 (6 bases). The CDR3 loop is CASNTDLAEDNEQFF. The CDR3 DNA follows: TGTGCCAGCAATACTGACTTAGCGGAAGACAATGAGCAGTTCTTC.